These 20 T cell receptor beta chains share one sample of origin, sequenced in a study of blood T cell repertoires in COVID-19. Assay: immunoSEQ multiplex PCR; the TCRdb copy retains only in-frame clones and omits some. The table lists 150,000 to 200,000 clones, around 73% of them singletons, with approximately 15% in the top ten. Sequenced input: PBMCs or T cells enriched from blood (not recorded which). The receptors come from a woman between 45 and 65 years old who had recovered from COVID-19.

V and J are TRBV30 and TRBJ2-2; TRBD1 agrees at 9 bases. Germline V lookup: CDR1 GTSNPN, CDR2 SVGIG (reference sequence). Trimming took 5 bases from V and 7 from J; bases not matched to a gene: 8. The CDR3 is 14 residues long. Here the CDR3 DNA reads TGTGCCTGGGGAGACAGGGGGTACATCGGGGAGCTGTTTTTT. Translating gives CAWGDRGYIGELFF.

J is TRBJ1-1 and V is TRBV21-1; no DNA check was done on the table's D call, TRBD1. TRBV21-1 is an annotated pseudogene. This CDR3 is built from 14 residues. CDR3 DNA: TGTGCCAGCAGCAAACTCAGGGGGGACACTGAAGCTTTCTTT. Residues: CASSKLRGDTEAFF.

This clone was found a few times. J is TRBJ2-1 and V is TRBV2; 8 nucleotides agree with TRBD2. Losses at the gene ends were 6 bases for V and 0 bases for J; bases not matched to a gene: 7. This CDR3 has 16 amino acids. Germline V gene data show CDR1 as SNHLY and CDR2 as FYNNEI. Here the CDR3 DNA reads TGTGCCAGCAGCCTGTCTGCGGGGGGCTCCTACAATGAGCAGTTCTTC. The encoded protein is CASSLSAGGSYNEQFF.

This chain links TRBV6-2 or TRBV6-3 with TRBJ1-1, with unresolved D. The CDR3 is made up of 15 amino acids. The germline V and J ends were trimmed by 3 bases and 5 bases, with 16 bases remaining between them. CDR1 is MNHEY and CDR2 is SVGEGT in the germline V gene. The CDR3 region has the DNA TGTGCCAGCAGTTATGTGGGGAGTTCTTTGACTGAAGCTTTCTTT. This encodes CASSYVGSSLTEAFF.

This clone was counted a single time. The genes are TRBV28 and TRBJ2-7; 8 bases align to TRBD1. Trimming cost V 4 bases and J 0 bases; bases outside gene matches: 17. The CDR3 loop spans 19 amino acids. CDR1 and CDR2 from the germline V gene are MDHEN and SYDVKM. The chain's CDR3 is CASSSPKDRAPFSSYEQYF. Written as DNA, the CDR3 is TGTGCCAGCAGTTCGCCAAAGGACAGGGCCCCTTTTTCCTCCTACGAGCAGTACTTC.

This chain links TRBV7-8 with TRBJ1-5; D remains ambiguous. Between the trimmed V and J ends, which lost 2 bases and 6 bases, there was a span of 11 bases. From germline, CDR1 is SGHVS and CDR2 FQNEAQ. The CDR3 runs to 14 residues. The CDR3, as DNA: TGTGCCAGCAGCTTATCCAGGCAAAGTCAGCCCCAGCATTTT. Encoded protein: CASSLSRQSQPQHF.

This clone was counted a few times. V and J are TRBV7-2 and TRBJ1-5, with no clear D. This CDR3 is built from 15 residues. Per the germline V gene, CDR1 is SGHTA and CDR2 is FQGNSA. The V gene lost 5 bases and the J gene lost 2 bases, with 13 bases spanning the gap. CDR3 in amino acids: CASSAGTAGNQPQHF. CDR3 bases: TGTGCCAGCAGCGCCGGAACAGCAGGCAATCAGCCCCAGCATTTT.

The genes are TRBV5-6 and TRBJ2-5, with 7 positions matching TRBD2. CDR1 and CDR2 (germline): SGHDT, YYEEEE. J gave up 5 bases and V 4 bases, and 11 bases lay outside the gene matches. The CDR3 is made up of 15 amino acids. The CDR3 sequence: CASSTVTGGPETQYF. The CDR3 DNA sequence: TGTGCCAGCAGCACGGTAACGGGAGGTCCCGAGACCCAGTACTTC.

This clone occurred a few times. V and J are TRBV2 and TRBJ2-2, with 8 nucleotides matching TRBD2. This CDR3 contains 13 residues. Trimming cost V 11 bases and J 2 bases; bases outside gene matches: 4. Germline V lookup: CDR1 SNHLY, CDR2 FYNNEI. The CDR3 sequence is CAVAGGNTGELFF. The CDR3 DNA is TGTGCCGTCGCGGGGGGCAACACCGGGGAGCTGTTTTTT.

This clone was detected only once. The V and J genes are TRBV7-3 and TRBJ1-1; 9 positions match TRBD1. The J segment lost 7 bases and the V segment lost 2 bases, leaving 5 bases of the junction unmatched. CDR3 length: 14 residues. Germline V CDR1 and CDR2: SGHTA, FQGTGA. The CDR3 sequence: CASSLLGQGSEAFF. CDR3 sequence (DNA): TGTGCCAGCAGCTTATTGGGACAGGGCAGTGAAGCTTTCTTT.

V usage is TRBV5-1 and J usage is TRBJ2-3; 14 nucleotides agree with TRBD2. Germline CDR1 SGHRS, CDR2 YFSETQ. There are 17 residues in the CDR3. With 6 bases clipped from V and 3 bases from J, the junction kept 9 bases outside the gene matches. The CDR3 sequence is CASTRGGTSGSTDTQYF. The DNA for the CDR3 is TGCGCCAGCACCCGGGGGGGGACTAGCGGGAGTACAGATACGCAGTATTTT.

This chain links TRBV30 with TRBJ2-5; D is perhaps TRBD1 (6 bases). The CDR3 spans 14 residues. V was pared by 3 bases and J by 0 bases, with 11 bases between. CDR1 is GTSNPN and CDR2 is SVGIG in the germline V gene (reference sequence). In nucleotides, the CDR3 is TGTGCCTGGAGGGCAGGGGCGTACCAAGAGACCCAGTACTTC. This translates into CAWRAGAYQETQYF.

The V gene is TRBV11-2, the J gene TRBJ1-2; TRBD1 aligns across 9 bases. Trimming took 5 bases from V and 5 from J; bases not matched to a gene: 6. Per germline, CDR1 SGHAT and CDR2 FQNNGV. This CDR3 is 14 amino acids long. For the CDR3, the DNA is TGTGCCAGCAGCCCGGGACAGGGTGGGTATGGCTACACCTTC. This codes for CASSPGQGGYGYTF.

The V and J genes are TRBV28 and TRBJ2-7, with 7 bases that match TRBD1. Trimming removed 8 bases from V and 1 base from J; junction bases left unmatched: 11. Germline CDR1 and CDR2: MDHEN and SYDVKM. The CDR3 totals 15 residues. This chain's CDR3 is CASLRGDRASYEQYF. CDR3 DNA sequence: TGTGCCAGCTTAAGAGGAGACAGGGCTTCCTACGAGCAGTACTTC.

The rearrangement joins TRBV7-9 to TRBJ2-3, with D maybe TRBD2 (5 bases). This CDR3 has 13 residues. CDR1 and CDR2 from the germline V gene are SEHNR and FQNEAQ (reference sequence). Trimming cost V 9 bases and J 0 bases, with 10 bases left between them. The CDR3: CASRSGSTDTQYF. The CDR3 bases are TGTGCCAGTAGATCGGGAAGCACAGATACGCAGTATTTT.

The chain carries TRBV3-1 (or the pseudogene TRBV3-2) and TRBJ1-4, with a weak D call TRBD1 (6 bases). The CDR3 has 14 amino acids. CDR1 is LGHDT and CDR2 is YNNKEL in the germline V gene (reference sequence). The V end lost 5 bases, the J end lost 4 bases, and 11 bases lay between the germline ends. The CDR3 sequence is CASSDTGSNEKLFF. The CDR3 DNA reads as TGTGCCAGCAGCGACACAGGGAGTAATGAAAAACTGTTTTTT.

CDR3 in DNA: TGTGCCAGCAGCCGGGCCGGGACAGGGCAACACGAGCAGTACTTC. It yields the protein CASSRAGTGQHEQYF. The chain uses TRBV28 and TRBJ2-7, with 9 bases lining up with TRBD1. This CDR3 is 15 amino acids long. CDR1 is MDHEN, CDR2 SYDVKM, per germline. The V gene end was trimmed by 6 bases and the J gene end by 5 bases; junction bases not matched to a gene: 11.

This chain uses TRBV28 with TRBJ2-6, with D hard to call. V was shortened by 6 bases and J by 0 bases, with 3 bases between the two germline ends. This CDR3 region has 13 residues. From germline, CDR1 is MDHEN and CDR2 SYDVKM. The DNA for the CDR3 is TGTGCCAGCAGCCTCTCTGGGGCCAACGTCCTGACTTTC. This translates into CASSLSGANVLTF.

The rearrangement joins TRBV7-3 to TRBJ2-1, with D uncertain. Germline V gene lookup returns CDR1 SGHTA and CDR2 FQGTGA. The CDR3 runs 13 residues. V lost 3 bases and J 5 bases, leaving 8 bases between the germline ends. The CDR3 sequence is CASSLETHNEQFF. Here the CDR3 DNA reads TGTGCCAGCAGCTTGGAGACTCACAATGAGCAGTTCTTC.

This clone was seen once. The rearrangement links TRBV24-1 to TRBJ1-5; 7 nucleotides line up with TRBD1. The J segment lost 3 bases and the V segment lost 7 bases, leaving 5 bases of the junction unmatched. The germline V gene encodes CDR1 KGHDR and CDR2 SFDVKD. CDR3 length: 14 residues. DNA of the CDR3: TGTGCCACCAGCAGACAGGGTTTCAATCAGCCCCAGCATTTT. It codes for CATSRQGFNQPQHF.